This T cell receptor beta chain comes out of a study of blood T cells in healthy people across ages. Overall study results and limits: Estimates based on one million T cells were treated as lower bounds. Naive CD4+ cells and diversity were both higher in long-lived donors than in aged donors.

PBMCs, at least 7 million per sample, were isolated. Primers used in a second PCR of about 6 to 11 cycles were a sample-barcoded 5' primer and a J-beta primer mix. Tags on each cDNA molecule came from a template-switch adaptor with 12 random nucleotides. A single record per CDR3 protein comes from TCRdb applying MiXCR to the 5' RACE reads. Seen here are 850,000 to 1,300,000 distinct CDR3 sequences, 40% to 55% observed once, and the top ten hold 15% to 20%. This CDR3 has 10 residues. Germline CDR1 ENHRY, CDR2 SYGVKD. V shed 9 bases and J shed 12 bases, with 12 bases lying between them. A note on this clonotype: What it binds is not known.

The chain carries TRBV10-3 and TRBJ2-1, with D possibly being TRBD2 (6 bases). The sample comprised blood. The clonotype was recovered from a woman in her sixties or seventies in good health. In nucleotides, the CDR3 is TGTGCCATAAGTAGTAGCGGGCAGTTCTTC. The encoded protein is CAISSSGQFF.